This T cell receptor beta chain was observed in a study of Tregs in tolerant kidney transplant recipients. Overall study results and limits: Tolerant patients' donor-specific Tregs expanded beyond overall Tregs, suggesting antigen-driven growth. Biological reproducibility was not directly addressed in this study.

This clone was counted a single time. The antigen is unknown. Related graft donors supplied nonmyeloablative bone marrow transplants, and mixed chimerism was transient. TCRdb's copy holds only in-frame clones and misses some; the assay was immunoSEQ multiplex PCR. The data contain 100,000 or so clones, over 85% of them seen just once; the ten biggest clones take up around 1.6%. The CDR3 spans 13 residues. CDR1 and CDR2 (germline): SGHRS, YFSETQ. Unmatched junction bases numbered 7, after V lost 6 bases and J lost 8 bases. The rearrangement joins TRBV5-1 to TRBJ1-4; TRBD1 aligns across 7 bases. Here the sequenced sample was CD4+ T cells from blood (PBMCs), taken 12 months after the transplant. This sequence originates from a human patient who received a combined kidney and bone marrow transplant. Some T cells may have originated in the graft donor. The CDR3: CASNDREDEKLFF. Written as DNA, the CDR3 is TGCGCCAGCAACGACAGGGAAGACGAAAAACTGTTTTTT.